This TCR beta chain was recovered during a study of blood T cells in healthy people across ages. The study, taken as a whole, reports: Researchers deemed the diversity estimates from one million T cells underestimates. Naive CD4+ cell counts and diversity both ran higher in long-lived than in aged donors. TCR beta diversity, measured per million T cells, fell in a roughly linear way with age.

Germline loops: CDR1 SGHTA, CDR2 FQGNSA. This CDR3 region has 15 residues. The ends were cut back, 5 bases at V and 4 bases at J, with 17 bases in the middle. This clonotype was seen a few times. Its antigen remains unidentified. PCR was performed a second time for roughly 7 to 12 cycles using a sample-barcoded 5' primer and a J-beta primer mix. Per-sample output comprised a minimum of 2.5 million paired-end reads containing CDR3. TCRdb re-called the 5' RACE reads with MiXCR, one entry per CDR3 protein. This table has 700,000 to 1,000,000 distinct CDR3 sequences, approximately 44% appearing once. The sequence came from a man in his 60s in good health. The chain has TRBV7-2 and TRBJ2-5; no definite D call. Sequencing was done on a sample of blood. CDR3 DNA sequence: TGTGCCAGCAGCGCCCACCACATAGCCCGAGAGACCCAGTACTTC. It encodes CASSAHHIARETQYF.